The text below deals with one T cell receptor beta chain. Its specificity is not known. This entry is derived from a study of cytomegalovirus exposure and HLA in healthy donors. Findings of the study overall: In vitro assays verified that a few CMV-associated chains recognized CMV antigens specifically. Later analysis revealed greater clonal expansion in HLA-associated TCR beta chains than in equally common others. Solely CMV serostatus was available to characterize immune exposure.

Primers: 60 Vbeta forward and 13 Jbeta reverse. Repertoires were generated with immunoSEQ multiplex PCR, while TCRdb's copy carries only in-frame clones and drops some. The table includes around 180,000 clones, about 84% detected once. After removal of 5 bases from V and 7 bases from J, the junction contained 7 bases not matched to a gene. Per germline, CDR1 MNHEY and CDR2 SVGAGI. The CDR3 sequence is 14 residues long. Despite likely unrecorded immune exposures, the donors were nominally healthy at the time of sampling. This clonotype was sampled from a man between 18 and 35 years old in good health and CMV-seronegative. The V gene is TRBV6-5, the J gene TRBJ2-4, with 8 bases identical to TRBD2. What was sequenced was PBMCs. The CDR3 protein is CASSNPGTRNIQYF. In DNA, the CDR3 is TGTGCCAGCAGTAACCCCGGGACTAGGAACATTCAGTACTTC.